This T cell receptor beta chain comes out of a study of blood T cell repertoires in COVID-19. As for the study in general: The United States, Italy and Spain were the sources of the acute and convalescent COVID-19 samples.

Germline CDR1 is MGHDK and CDR2 is SYGVNS. V was clipped by 6 bases and J by 5 bases; unmatched bases: 8. This CDR3 has 16 amino acids. Clones were read by immunoSEQ multiplex PCR, and TCRdb kept only the in-frame ones, dropping some. The sample carries more than 60,000 clones, around 89% recorded once. Participants, about 18 to 90 years old, spanned approximately 25 US areas. Participants' reported clinical history set cohort assignment. The TCR sequence derives from a woman aged 40 to 50 who had recovered from COVID-19. Material for sequencing was PBMCs or T cells enriched from blood (not recorded which). V and J are TRBV25-1 and TRBJ2-5; 14 nucleotides align to TRBD2. In DNA, the CDR3 is TGTGCCAGCAGACCGACTAGCGGGGGGGCCGAGGAGACCCAGTACTTC. Translation: CASRPTSGGAEETQYF. The variable domain in full, completed from reference TRBV25-1 and TRBJ2-5, reads EADIYQTPRYLVIGTGKKITLECSQTMGHDKMYWYQQDPGMELHLIHYSYGVNSTEKGDLSSESTVSRIRTEHFPLTLESARPSHTSQYLCASRPTSGGAEETQYFGPGTRLLVL.